This T cell receptor (beta chain) was captured by sequencing in a study of identical twins. Study conclusions and caveats: One should note that invariant MAIT and iNKT cells could partly confound zero-insertion analyses.

Each CDR3 protein gets one entry after TCRdb re-called the 5' RACE reads with MiXCR. The sample lists 1.5 million to 2 million distinct CDR3 sequences; about 32% were seen once. Note on this clonotype: Its antigen remains unknown.

The V and J ends lost 4 bases and 6 bases, in that order; junction bases with no gene match: 8. Germline CDR1 reads MNHEY; CDR2 reads SMNVEV (reference sequence). This CDR3 is built from 16 residues. Source material: cord blood. The TCR sequence derives from a newborn girl in good health. The V gene is TRBV27, the J gene TRBJ2-4; 11 nucleotides match TRBD2. The CDR3 loop reads CASSWSSGGAGNIQYF. Written as DNA, the CDR3 is TGTGCCAGCAGTTGGAGTAGCGGGGGGGCGGGAAACATTCAGTACTTC.